This TCR beta chain stems from a study of OX40 agonist ivuxolimab in advanced cancers. Profiling relied on immunoSEQ multiplex PCR, and the TCRdb table lists in-frame clones only, not all of them. The profile shows 70,000 or so clones, around nine tenths of them singletons. The CDR3 has 14 amino acids. Germline assignment: CDR1 SGHNT and CDR2 YYREEE (reference sequence). V gave up 4 bases and J gave up 0 bases, with 10 bases separating them. This TCR was sampled from an adult with an advanced solid tumor such as melanoma, head and neck, liver or kidney cancer. Sequenced material: CD4+ or CD8+ T cells sorted from blood, taken in a trial of the OX40 agonist ivuxolimab. V is TRBV5-4 and J is TRBJ1-1, with D maybe TRBD1 (5 bases). The CDR3 protein is CASSPGGVNTEAFF. CDR3 sequence (DNA): TGTGCCAGCAGCCCGGGGGGAGTGAACACTGAAGCTTTCTTT.